This T cell receptor (beta chain) is drawn from a study of T cells expressing NK-cell markers. TCRdb reprocessed the 5' RACE reads and stores each CDR3 protein as one record, lacking DNA. This table holds 350,000 to 400,000 distinct CDR3 sequences. General study findings and limits: In a handful of donors, dominant CD3+CD56+NKG2C+ clones formed about 1.0-7.0% of CD8+ cells.

On this clonotype itself: Its cognate antigen is unknown.

This CDR3 has 15 residues. In germline, CDR1 is MNHNS, CDR2 SASEGT. The origin of this receptor is a woman aged 50 to 60 in good health. What was sequenced was blood T cells: a sorted CD56 or NKG2C T cell subset, CD4+ or CD8+ T cells, or bulk PBMC T cells (not recorded which). The chain employs TRBV6-1 and TRBJ1-1; TCRdb's D call of TRBD1 is untestable without DNA. CDR3 sequence: CASKEVPGPNTEAFF.